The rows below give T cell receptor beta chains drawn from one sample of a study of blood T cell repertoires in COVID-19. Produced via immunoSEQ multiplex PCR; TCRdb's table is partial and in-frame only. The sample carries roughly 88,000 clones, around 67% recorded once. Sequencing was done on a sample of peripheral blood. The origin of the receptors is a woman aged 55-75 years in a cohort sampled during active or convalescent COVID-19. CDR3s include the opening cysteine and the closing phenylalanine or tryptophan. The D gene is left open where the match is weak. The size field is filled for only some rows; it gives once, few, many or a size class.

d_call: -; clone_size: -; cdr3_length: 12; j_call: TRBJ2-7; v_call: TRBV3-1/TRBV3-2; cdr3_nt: TGTGCCAGCAGCCAAGGCGTTTACGAGCAGTACTTC; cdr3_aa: CASSQGVYEQYF
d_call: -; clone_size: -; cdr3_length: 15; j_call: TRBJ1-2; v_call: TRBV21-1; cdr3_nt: TGTGCCAGCAGCCGCCGGGGAGGCCTGGACTATGGCTACACCTTC; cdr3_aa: CASSRRGGLDYGYTF
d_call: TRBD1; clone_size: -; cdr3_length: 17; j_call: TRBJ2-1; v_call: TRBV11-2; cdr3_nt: TGTGCCAGCAGCTTTCGAGGGGGCAATCATCCCTACAATGAGCAGTTCTTC; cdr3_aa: CASSFRGGNHPYNEQFF
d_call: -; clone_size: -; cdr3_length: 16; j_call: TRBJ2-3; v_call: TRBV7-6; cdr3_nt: TGTGCCAGCAGCTTAGCGCCCCCCTACCGAGCAGATACGCAGTATTTT; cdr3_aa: CASSLAPPYRADTQYF
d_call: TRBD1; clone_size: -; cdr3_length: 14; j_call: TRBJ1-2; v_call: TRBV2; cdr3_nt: TGTGCCAGCAGTATTGGACAGGTTCACTATGGCTACACCTTC; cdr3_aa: CASSIGQVHYGYTF
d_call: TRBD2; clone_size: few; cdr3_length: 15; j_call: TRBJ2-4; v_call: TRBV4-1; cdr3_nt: TGCGCCAGCCTCGGGACTAGCGGGGTTGCGGACATTCAGTACTTC; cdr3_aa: CASLGTSGVADIQYF
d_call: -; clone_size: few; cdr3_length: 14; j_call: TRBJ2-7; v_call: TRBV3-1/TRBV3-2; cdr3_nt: TGTGCCAGCAGCCAAACAGGGGGGGCCTACGAGCAGTACTTC; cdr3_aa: CASSQTGGAYEQYF
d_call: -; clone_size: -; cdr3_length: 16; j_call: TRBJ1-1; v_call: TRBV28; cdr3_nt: TGTGCCAGCAGTTTGGTCCCCGCGGGGGCTGGAACTGAAGCTTTCTTT; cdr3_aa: CASSLVPAGAGTEAFF
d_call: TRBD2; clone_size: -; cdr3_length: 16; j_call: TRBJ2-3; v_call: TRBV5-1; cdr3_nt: TGCGCCAGCAGCTTCCTTGGCGGGGGGGGCACAGATACGCAGTATTTT; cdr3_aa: CASSFLGGGGTDTQYF
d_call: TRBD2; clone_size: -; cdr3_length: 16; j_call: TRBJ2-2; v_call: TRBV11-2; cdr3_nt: TGTGCCAGCAGCTTAGTCGCTAGCGGGGGGGCCGGGGAGCTGTTTTTT; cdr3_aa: CASSLVASGGAGELFF
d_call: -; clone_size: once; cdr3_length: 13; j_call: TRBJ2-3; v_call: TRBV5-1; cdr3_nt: TGCGCCAGCAGCCCCGGGGGAGTCCCATCGCAGTATTTT; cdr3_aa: CASSPGGVPSQYF
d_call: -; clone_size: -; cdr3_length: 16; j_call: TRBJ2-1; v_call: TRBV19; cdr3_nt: TGTGCCAGTAGTATAGCCCTCAGGGGAATTCGCAATGAGCAGTTCTTC; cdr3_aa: CASSIALRGIRNEQFF
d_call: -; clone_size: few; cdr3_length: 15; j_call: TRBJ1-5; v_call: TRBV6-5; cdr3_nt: TGTGCCAGCAGTTACCGGTATGGTGGCAATCAGCCCCAGCATTTT; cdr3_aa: CASSYRYGGNQPQHF
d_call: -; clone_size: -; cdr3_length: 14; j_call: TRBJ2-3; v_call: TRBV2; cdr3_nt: TGTGCCAGCAGTGTTCAGGGTGGTGCAGATACGCAGTATTTT; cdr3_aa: CASSVQGGADTQYF
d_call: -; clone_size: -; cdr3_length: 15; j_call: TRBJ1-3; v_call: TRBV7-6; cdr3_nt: TGTGCCAGCAGCCCTACAGGTTTGGGTGGAAACACCATATATTTT; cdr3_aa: CASSPTGLGGNTIYF